This T cell receptor (beta chain) stems from a study of T cell repertoires in cytomegalovirus infection. Looking at the study overall: Peptides in the study included HLA-C-restricted and HLA-B-restricted CMV epitopes. Shared public TCR beta signatures pointed to both CMV infection and a matching HLA type.

A note on this clonotype: Its antigen is not known.

TCRdb used MiXCR to reprocess the reads, holding one entry per CDR3 protein. The data contain about 830,000 distinct CDR3 sequences, around a third of them singletons. Findings and limits, study-wide: What dominated the ex vivo response were HLA-C-restricted CMV-specific TCR beta clonotypes.

The receptor comes from a human donor in good health (CMV status not recorded). Some clones in this sample may be carry-over from other donors' samples. The sequencing here drew on cultured CD8+ T cells from PBMCs, taken from culture after CMV antigen stimulation.

The CDR3 sequence is CASSLVADSQNEQFF. In nucleotides, the CDR3 is TGTGCCAGCAGCTTAGTCGCGGACAGTCAGAATGAGCAGTTCTTC. V and J are TRBV7-6 and TRBJ2-1; D may be TRBD1 (6 bases). With 1 base removed from V and 7 bases from J, the gap between germline ends came to 14 bases. Per the germline V gene, CDR1 is SGHVS and CDR2 is FNYEAQ. The CDR3 spans 15 residues.